These T cell receptor beta chains were read from a single sample in a study of T cell responses to AZD1222 COVID-19 vaccine. The repertoire was sequenced with immunoSEQ multiplex PCR; TCRdb's copy has only in-frame clones and lacks some. The sample has approximately 93,000 clones, more than 70% seen once; the top ten hold approximately 5.3%. The material was peripheral blood, obtained 28 days after the second AZD1222 dose. The receptor set was obtained from an adult who received the AZD1222 COVID-19 vaccine. The CDR3 runs from the conserved cysteine through the conserved F or W. Each record gives: CDR3 DNA, CDR3 protein, V gene, J gene, clone size, D gene. The D gene is left open where the match is weak. Part of the rows lack a size; the others show once, few, many or a class for expanded clones.

cdr3_nt: TGCGCCAGCAGCTTGGGGGGACGGAACAACTATGGCTACACCTTC
cdr3_aa: CASSLGGRNNYGYTF
v_call: TRBV5-1
j_call: TRBJ1-2
clone_size: NA
d_call: NA

cdr3_nt: TGCGCCAGCAGCCTAACTAGCGGGGATATATACGAGCAGTACTTC
cdr3_aa: CASSLTSGDIYEQYF
v_call: TRBV4-1
j_call: TRBJ2-7
clone_size: NA
d_call: TRBD2

cdr3_nt: TGCGCCAGCAGCCTTGCAACAGAAACCTATTCACCCCTCCACTTT
cdr3_aa: CASSLATETYSPLHF
v_call: TRBV4-3
j_call: TRBJ1-6
clone_size: NA
d_call: NA

cdr3_nt: TGTGCCAGCACCCTCCAGGGGATGAACACTGAAGCTTTCTTT
cdr3_aa: CASTLQGMNTEAFF
v_call: TRBV6-5
j_call: TRBJ1-1
clone_size: NA
d_call: NA

cdr3_nt: TGTGCCAGCTCGTTCGACGGACTCCAAGAGACCCAGTACTTC
cdr3_aa: CASSFDGLQETQYF
v_call: TRBV18
j_call: TRBJ2-5
clone_size: NA
d_call: NA

cdr3_nt: TGCGCCAGCAGCGATAACCGGGGGCTCATAGCTAATGAAAAACTGTTTTTT
cdr3_aa: CASSDNRGLIANEKLFF
v_call: TRBV4-1
j_call: TRBJ1-4
clone_size: NA
d_call: NA

cdr3_nt: TGCAGCGTTGAAGATCATAGAGATACGCAGTATTTT
cdr3_aa: CSVEDHRDTQYF
v_call: TRBV29-1
j_call: TRBJ2-3
clone_size: once
d_call: NA

cdr3_nt: TGTGCCAGCAAGGGGACTAGCGGGGCTAGGGGGGAGACCCAGTACTTC
cdr3_aa: CASKGTSGARGETQYF
v_call: TRBV6-6
j_call: TRBJ2-5
clone_size: NA
d_call: TRBD2

cdr3_nt: TGTGCCAGTACCGGGGACATCCCCCCCTATGGCTACACCTTC
cdr3_aa: CASTGDIPPYGYTF
v_call: TRBV19
j_call: TRBJ1-2
clone_size: few
d_call: NA

cdr3_nt: TGCGCCAGCAGCTTGGGGCAGGTTTCAGGTTCACCCCTCCACTTT
cdr3_aa: CASSLGQVSGSPLHF
v_call: TRBV5-1
j_call: TRBJ1-6
clone_size: NA
d_call: NA

cdr3_nt: TGTGCCAGCTCACCAAGCCTCCCGGGACAAGGCAATGAGCAGTTCTTC
cdr3_aa: CASSPSLPGQGNEQFF
v_call: TRBV18
j_call: TRBJ2-1
clone_size: NA
d_call: NA

cdr3_nt: TGTGCCAGCAGCGCCGGGACAGGGTATCAGCCCCAGCATTTT
cdr3_aa: CASSAGTGYQPQHF
v_call: TRBV9
j_call: TRBJ1-5
clone_size: NA
d_call: TRBD1

cdr3_nt: TGTGCCAGCAGTTCCCCGGGACAGGGGGCGCGGGATGGCTACACCTTC
cdr3_aa: CASSSPGQGARDGYTF
v_call: TRBV28
j_call: TRBJ1-2
clone_size: NA
d_call: TRBD1

cdr3_nt: TGTGCCAGCAGCTTAAACAGAGACACTGAAGCTTTCTTT
cdr3_aa: CASSLNRDTEAFF
v_call: TRBV11-3
j_call: TRBJ1-1
clone_size: NA
d_call: NA

cdr3_nt: TGTGCCAGCAGCCAACTAACAGGGGAGACCCAGTACTTC
cdr3_aa: CASSQLTGETQYF
v_call: TRBV7-8
j_call: TRBJ2-5
clone_size: NA
d_call: NA

cdr3_nt: TGCGCCAGCACCTCCTCAGGGATGAACACTGAAGCTTTCTTT
cdr3_aa: CASTSSGMNTEAFF
v_call: TRBV5-1
j_call: TRBJ1-1
clone_size: NA
d_call: NA

cdr3_nt: TGCAGCGTGCACACGCCTCTGAACACTGAAGCTTTCTTT
cdr3_aa: CSVHTPLNTEAFF
v_call: TRBV29-1
j_call: TRBJ1-1
clone_size: NA
d_call: NA

cdr3_nt: TGTGCCAGCAGTTTATCCGCCGGGACAGGGACCACAGGGAATCAGCCCCAGCATTTT
cdr3_aa: CASSLSAGTGTTGNQPQHF
v_call: TRBV28
j_call: TRBJ1-5
clone_size: NA
d_call: TRBD1

cdr3_nt: TGTGCCAGCAGTTACCTTGCGGCCCACGAGCAGTACTTC
cdr3_aa: CASSYLAAHEQYF
v_call: TRBV6-5
j_call: TRBJ2-7
clone_size: NA
d_call: NA

cdr3_nt: TGTGCCAGCAGTACACCGGGAGATTACCGATTGGAGCAGTACTTC
cdr3_aa: CASSTPGDYRLEQYF
v_call: TRBV6-5
j_call: TRBJ2-7
clone_size: NA
d_call: NA

cdr3_nt: TGTGCCAGCAGTGAAATTGGATCGGGGTCGCTTATGCATGATGGCTACACCTTC
cdr3_aa: CASSEIGSGSLMHDGYTF
v_call: TRBV25-1
j_call: TRBJ1-2
clone_size: NA
d_call: NA

cdr3_nt: TGTGCCAGCAACACCTTCGACAGGATGAACACCGGGGAGCTGTTTTTT
cdr3_aa: CASNTFDRMNTGELFF
v_call: TRBV27
j_call: TRBJ2-2
clone_size: NA
d_call: NA

cdr3_nt: TGTGCCAGCAGACCCCTCCAGGGGACGAACACTGAAGCTTTCTTT
cdr3_aa: CASRPLQGTNTEAFF
v_call: TRBV27
j_call: TRBJ1-1
clone_size: few
d_call: NA

cdr3_nt: TGTGCCAGCAGTTTAAACCGGGGCCTAAATTCACCCCTCCACTTT
cdr3_aa: CASSLNRGLNSPLHF
v_call: TRBV27
j_call: TRBJ1-6
clone_size: few
d_call: NA

cdr3_nt: TGTGCCAGCAGTCCATCACAGGGGTCCTATAATTCACCCCTCCACTTT
cdr3_aa: CASSPSQGSYNSPLHF
v_call: TRBV27
j_call: TRBJ1-6
clone_size: NA
d_call: TRBD1

cdr3_nt: TGTGCCAGTAGTATCTTACAGGGACTTGAGCAGTACTTC
cdr3_aa: CASSILQGLEQYF
v_call: TRBV19
j_call: TRBJ2-7
clone_size: NA
d_call: NA

cdr3_nt: TGTGCCAGCAGTGTACTTTTTGGGGCCAACGTCCTGACTTTC
cdr3_aa: CASSVLFGANVLTF
v_call: TRBV2
j_call: TRBJ2-6
clone_size: NA
d_call: NA

cdr3_nt: TGCGCCAGCAGCCAAGATCTGACAGGGCGCGGTGGCTACACCTTC
cdr3_aa: CASSQDLTGRGGYTF
v_call: TRBV4-3
j_call: TRBJ1-2
clone_size: NA
d_call: TRBD1

cdr3_nt: TGTGCCAGCAGCTTAGGAGGGGGGACTGAAGCTTTCTTT
cdr3_aa: CASSLGGGTEAFF
v_call: TRBV7-6
j_call: TRBJ1-1
clone_size: NA
d_call: NA

cdr3_nt: TGTGCTAGCCTCCGGCTGGACTTAAACACCGGGGAGCTGTTTTTT
cdr3_aa: CASLRLDLNTGELFF
v_call: TRBV12-5
j_call: TRBJ2-2
clone_size: NA
d_call: NA

cdr3_nt: TGTGCCAGCACCTATCGGCTCAGTCGGACAGGGGCCCCAATGGACTATGGCTACACCTTC
cdr3_aa: CASTYRLSRTGAPMDYGYTF
v_call: TRBV7-9
j_call: TRBJ1-2
clone_size: NA
d_call: TRBD1

cdr3_nt: TGTGCCAGCAGCTTGGGAGGAGGGCCCCTCCACTTT
cdr3_aa: CASSLGGGPLHF
v_call: TRBV11-1
j_call: TRBJ1-6
clone_size: NA
d_call: NA

cdr3_nt: TGTGCCAGCAGTTCTCCCCTAGCGGGGGCCTACGAGCAGTACTTC
cdr3_aa: CASSSPLAGAYEQYF
v_call: TRBV28
j_call: TRBJ2-7
clone_size: NA
d_call: TRBD2

cdr3_nt: TGCGCCAGCAGCTTACAGGGTGCCTATGGCTACACCTTC
cdr3_aa: CASSLQGAYGYTF
v_call: TRBV5-1
j_call: TRBJ1-2
clone_size: NA
d_call: NA

cdr3_nt: TGTGCCAGTAGGAAGACAGGGGGTGACTATGGCTACACCTTC
cdr3_aa: CASRKTGGDYGYTF
v_call: TRBV19
j_call: TRBJ1-2
clone_size: NA
d_call: TRBD1

cdr3_nt: TGTGCCTGGAAACCGGGACAGGGTGACCAAGAGACCCAGTACTTC
cdr3_aa: CAWKPGQGDQETQYF
v_call: TRBV30
j_call: TRBJ2-5
clone_size: NA
d_call: TRBD1

cdr3_nt: TGTGCCAGCAGTTACCAAGGGGCAAACTACGAGCAGTACTTC
cdr3_aa: CASSYQGANYEQYF
v_call: TRBV6-2/TRBV6-3
j_call: TRBJ2-7
clone_size: NA
d_call: NA

cdr3_nt: TGTGCCAGCAGCACCGGGACAGCTCGGGATGGCTACACCTTC
cdr3_aa: CASSTGTARDGYTF
v_call: TRBV11-2
j_call: TRBJ1-2
clone_size: NA
d_call: TRBD1

cdr3_nt: TGTGCTAGTGATAAAGGACCGAACACCGGGGAGCTGTTTTTT
cdr3_aa: CASDKGPNTGELFF
v_call: TRBV12-5
j_call: TRBJ2-2
clone_size: NA
d_call: NA

cdr3_nt: TGTGCCAGCAGCTTGATACCCAGCACAGATACGCAGTATTTT
cdr3_aa: CASSLIPSTDTQYF
v_call: TRBV6-5
j_call: TRBJ2-3
clone_size: once
d_call: NA

cdr3_nt: TGCGCCAGCAGCCAGGGGACTAGCGGACCCTACGAGCAGTACTTC
cdr3_aa: CASSQGTSGPYEQYF
v_call: TRBV5-1
j_call: TRBJ2-7
clone_size: NA
d_call: TRBD2

cdr3_nt: TGTGCCAGCAGCCAACGGACAGGGGGCAGGAGCACAGATACGCAGTATTTT
cdr3_aa: CASSQRTGGRSTDTQYF
v_call: TRBV14
j_call: TRBJ2-3
clone_size: NA
d_call: TRBD1

cdr3_nt: TGTGCCACCAGCAGAGATCGGGGGAGGGGTCAGCCCCAGCATTTT
cdr3_aa: CATSRDRGRGQPQHF
v_call: TRBV15
j_call: TRBJ1-5
clone_size: NA
d_call: NA

cdr3_nt: TGCAGCGTGGGACAGGGGGACACTGAAGCTTTCTTT
cdr3_aa: CSVGQGDTEAFF
v_call: TRBV29-1
j_call: TRBJ1-1
clone_size: NA
d_call: TRBD1

cdr3_nt: TGTGCCAGCAGCCGAGACAGGAACACTGAAGCTTTCTTT
cdr3_aa: CASSRDRNTEAFF
v_call: TRBV5-4
j_call: TRBJ1-1
clone_size: NA
d_call: NA

cdr3_nt: TGCAGCGGAGACAGGGTAGTAGATACGCAGTATTTT
cdr3_aa: CSGDRVVDTQYF
v_call: TRBV29-1
j_call: TRBJ2-3
clone_size: NA
d_call: TRBD1

cdr3_nt: TGCGCCAGCAGCCAAGATGCACGCGCGCCTCTTTACGGCGACAGGGGCATGGATACGCAGTATTTT
cdr3_aa: CASSQDARAPLYGDRGMDTQYF
v_call: TRBV4-1
j_call: TRBJ2-3
clone_size: NA
d_call: TRBD1

cdr3_nt: TGTGCCAGCAGCCAGGAGCAGGGGGGGCCCCAAGAGACCCAGTACTTC
cdr3_aa: CASSQEQGGPQETQYF
v_call: TRBV14
j_call: TRBJ2-5
clone_size: NA
d_call: NA

cdr3_nt: TGTGCCAGCTCAGAGGGACAGGGACCAACTAATGAAAAACTGTTTTTT
cdr3_aa: CASSEGQGPTNEKLFF
v_call: TRBV18
j_call: TRBJ1-4
clone_size: NA
d_call: TRBD1

cdr3_nt: TGTGCCAGTTCGGTGGGGACGGCGTATGGCTACACCTTC
cdr3_aa: CASSVGTAYGYTF
v_call: TRBV6-6
j_call: TRBJ1-2
clone_size: NA
d_call: NA